These T cell receptor beta chains were read from a single sample in a study of Tregs in tolerant kidney transplant recipients. TCRdb's copy holds only in-frame clones and misses some; the assay was immunoSEQ multiplex PCR. The table includes 200,000 to 300,000 clones, around 81% detected once. The sequencing sample was made of CD4+ T cells from blood. The receptors here all came from a human donor in good health. CDR3s include the opening cysteine and the closing phenylalanine or tryptophan. The D gene is left open where the match is weak. Only part of the rows carry a size: once, few, many, or a class if the clone is expanded.

j_call,d_call,clone_size,v_call,cdr3_nt,cdr3_aa
TRBJ1-6,NA,NA,TRBV6-5,TGTGCCAGCAGTTACTTGTCCCCAGGGAATTCACCCCTCCACTTT,CASSYLSPGNSPLHF
TRBJ1-1,NA,NA,TRBV2,TGTGCCGGCCGGGTGGGCACTGAAGCTTTCTTT,CAGRVGTEAFF
TRBJ2-3,TRBD2,NA,TRBV6-5,TGTGCCAGCCTTACTAGCGGGAGGACAGATACGCAGTATTTT,CASLTSGRTDTQYF
TRBJ1-1,NA,few,TRBV6-5,TGTGCCAGCAGTTACGCTCGGAGGCGGGACACTGAAGCTTTCTTT,CASSYARRRDTEAFF
TRBJ2-3,TRBD2,once,TRBV29-1,TGCAGCACCTCTCGGGCTAGCGGGCAAGATACGCAGTATTTT,CSTSRASGQDTQYF
TRBJ2-3,TRBD1,NA,TRBV7-3,TGTGCCAGCAGCTTACAACAGGGGGATACGCAGTATTTT,CASSLQQGDTQYF
TRBJ2-5,NA,NA,TRBV11-2,TGTGCCAGCAGCTTATTACTAGAAGGAGAGACCCAGTACTTC,CASSLLLEGETQYF
TRBJ2-1,NA,NA,TRBV29-1,TGCAGCGTTGCCGCAACAGGAGTCCTCTACAATGAGCAGTTCTTC,CSVAATGVLYNEQFF
TRBJ2-1,TRBD2,NA,TRBV19,TGTGCCAGTAGTATGGGACTAGCGTTCAATGAGCAGTTCTTC,CASSMGLAFNEQFF
TRBJ2-6,NA,NA,TRBV7-2,TGTGCCAGCAGCTTAGATGGCGGAGCACGCTCTGGGGTCCTGACTTTC,CASSLDGGARSGVLTF
TRBJ1-1,NA,NA,TRBV27,TGTGCCAGCAGTCCTCAAACGAGGCGGGGTGAAGCTTTCTTT,CASSPQTRRGEAFF
TRBJ2-2,NA,NA,TRBV7-2,TGTGCCAGCAGCCCCTTTCAAACTACCGGGGAGCTGTTTTTT,CASSPFQTTGELFF
TRBJ2-1,NA,once,TRBV11-3,TGTGCCAGCAGCGTTTGGGGGCATGACTACAATGAGCAGTTCTTC,CASSVWGHDYNEQFF
TRBJ2-5,NA,NA,TRBV7-3,TGTGCCAGCAGCCTAGGACTGACGGCAGACCAAGAGACCCAGTACTTC,CASSLGLTADQETQYF
TRBJ1-2,NA,NA,TRBV18,TGTGCCAGCTCACCGAGACAGACCTCTAAGGGTGGCTACACCTTC,CASSPRQTSKGGYTF
TRBJ1-1,NA,NA,TRBV5-1,TGCGCCAGCAGCTTGGCAGGGGCTCCGAACACTGAAGCTTTCTTT,CASSLAGAPNTEAFF
TRBJ2-7,TRBD2,NA,TRBV7-2,TGTGCCAGCAGCTACCGCCGCGGGGGGACGACCTACGAGCAGTACTTC,CASSYRRGGTTYEQYF
TRBJ1-1,TRBD1,once,TRBV19,TGTGCCAGTAGTCTAGGGACAGGCGGGGTTTTT,CASSLGTGGVF
TRBJ1-1,NA,NA,TRBV6-6,TGTGCCAGCAGTTACCTGACGGTTGGCACTGAAGCTTTCTTT,CASSYLTVGTEAFF
TRBJ1-1,NA,NA,TRBV7-9,TGTGCCAGCAGCTTCCCCGGGGGCTACACTGAAGCTTTCTTT,CASSFPGGYTEAFF
TRBJ2-1,NA,NA,TRBV5-1,TGCGCCAGCAGGGCTCTACACTACAATGAGCAGTTCTTC,CASRALHYNEQFF
TRBJ2-2,NA,NA,TRBV29-1,TGCAGCGTAGAACCCAGGGGTAGCACCGGGGAGCTGTTTTTT,CSVEPRGSTGELFF